This entry is about one T cell receptor (beta chain). The data belong to a study of blood T cell repertoires in COVID-19. Study-level background: Sites in the United States, Italy and Spain provided acute and convalescent COVID-19 samples. Sample material is recorded as cDNA or gDNA derived from T cells, B-cell-depleted T cells, or PBMCs.

Trimming stripped 5 bases from V and 7 bases from J, with 12 bases between. The germline CDR1 and CDR2 sequences are SNHLY and FYNNEI. The CDR3 is 12 residues long. In the original workflow: Researchers report that nucleated cell counts were estimated from reference gene primer amplification. Sequencing was performed with immunoSEQ multiplex PCR; in TCRdb, only in-frame clones are kept and a portion is missing. The V and J calls and clone size are taken from that table; D and trimming were inferred from the DNA. The sample has about 34,000 clones; over 70% are singletons. The sequence came from a man older than 75 with acute or convalescent COVID-19. V and J are TRBV2 and TRBJ2-7; no clear D. Specimen: peripheral blood. The CDR3 loop reads CASSYRVLEQYF. For the CDR3, the DNA is TGTGCCAGCAGTTACCGGGTCTTGGAGCAGTACTTC.